This T cell receptor (beta chain) is drawn from a study of blood T cell repertoires in COVID-19 (dated by TCRdb to about 2020). In terms of the full investigation: The collaborator samples originated in the United States, Italy and Spain and spanned the acute and convalescent phases of COVID-19. The repertoires were released in a freely available public database meant as a resource for research on the immune response to SARS-CoV-2. The prospective study material was composed of cDNA or gDNA derived from T cells, B-cell-depleted T cells, or PBMCs. The sample metadata nearly always contained a de-identified subject ID, COVID-19 status, age in years and sex. Samples were obtained from the ongoing ImmuneRACE study (first 160 participants) and from some 1,300 subjects provided by 6 global collaborators. HLA class I and class II types, where available, came from metadata supplied by the sample provider rather than from assay-based typing. Subjects who had been exposed to COVID-19, were actively infected with it, or had recovered from it provided the deeply sampled blood TCRbeta repertoires that made up the dataset.

The paper's findings and limits, for the study overall: Clinical and demographic metadata were provided uncurated, with the amount varying by source and participant.

TCRbeta CDR3 regions were amplified from genomic DNA using the immunoSEQ Assay, a bias-controlled multiplex PCR. From the authors' description of their analysis: The number of nucleated cells in each sample was estimated from the amplification of reference gene primers within the assay. To quantify the absolute abundance of each unique TCRbeta CDR3 rearrangement, sequence reads were collapsed and filtered. For each sample, productive Simpson clonality was calculated by taking the square root of Simpson's diversity index across productive rearrangements. The source is immuneACCESS, and TCRdb retained only in-frame sequences with V and J called. Part of the clones is not carried over; for the studies checked, unresolved V genes explain less than half of this, and the remainder is unexplained. The V and J calls and clone size come from that table; D and trimming were worked out from the DNA. The sample table shows 55,000 to 75,000 clones, and approximately 90% are seen once. More than 3% of the sample is in the top ten clones.

Germline trimming: 2 bases from V, 5 bases from J; junction bases outside gene matches: 14. Measured from the cysteine to the phenylalanine, the CDR3 is 18 residues long. The entry retains the CDR3 DNA only, 54 bases that are in frame from base 1. CDR1 is given as SGDLS and CDR2 as YYNGEE, both from the germline V gene. Comment on this clone: Which antigen it targets is not known. Within one base of it there is no much larger clone, and no base qualities were kept.

Whole blood was collected in K2EDTA tubes by collaborating institutions according to the institutions' own protocols. For TCRbeta analysis, collaborators shipped samples as frozen whole blood, isolated PBMCs, or DNA extracted from either of those sample types. The sequence links TRBV9 to TRBJ2-1, with 9 middle bases fitting TRBD2. The TCR originated in a human donor in a cohort sampled during active COVID-19. The sample taken for sequencing was peripheral blood. CDR3 protein: CASSVRGNSGSVNNEQFF. At the DNA level, the sequence is TGTGCCAGCAGCGTGAGGGGAAATAGCGGGAGCGTTAACAATGAGCAGTTCTTC.